The 24 T cell receptor beta chains below all came from one sample that was sequenced in a study of OX40 agonist ivuxolimab in advanced cancers. Library preparation was by the immunoSEQ multiplex PCR assay. TCRdb re-hosts the immuneACCESS table, in-frame sequences only. Its copies lack some clones; in the studies checked, an unresolved V gene accounts for under half of them, and the cause for the rest is not known. Recorded for this sample are 95,000 to 110,000 clones; roughly 90% of them occurred a single time. 1% to 1.5% of the sample is in the top ten clones. This specimen consisted of CD4+ or CD8+ T cells sorted from blood, obtained in a trial of the OX40 agonist ivuxolimab. Source of these receptors: an adult with an advanced solid tumor such as melanoma, head and neck, liver or kidney cancer.

This clone was recorded only once. The rearrangement uses TRBV12-5 and TRBJ1-1, with a possible D match to TRBD1 (5 bases). Deletions cut 3 bases from V and 3 bases from J, with 11 bases between. Germline V CDR1 and CDR2: LGHNT, FRNRAP. The CDR3 contains 14 residues. Written as DNA, the CDR3 is TGTGCTAGTGGTTTCTCCCGGGGCGACACTGAAGCTTTCTTT. This gives the protein CASGFSRGDTEAFF.

V is TRBV7-2 and J is TRBJ1-1; 9 bases map to TRBD1. Germline CDR1 reads SGHTA; CDR2 reads FQGNSA. This CDR3 has 14 residues. V was pared by 4 bases and J by 4 bases, with 4 bases of the junction left unmatched. CDR3 residues: CASSSTGGLTEAFF. As DNA, the CDR3 is TGTGCCAGCAGCTCGACAGGGGGACTCACTGAAGCTTTCTTT.

The V and J genes are TRBV2 and TRBJ1-5, with a tentative D call TRBD1 (5 bases). The germline CDR1 and CDR2 sequences are SNHLY and FYNNEI. The CDR3 length is 15 residues. Trimming removed 1 base from V and 1 base from J, with 8 bases in between. CDR3 region: CASSEGWTSNQPQHF. Here the CDR3 DNA reads TGTGCCAGCAGTGAAGGATGGACAAGCAATCAGCCCCAGCATTTT.

The V gene is TRBV2, the J gene TRBJ2-1; D possibly uses TRBD1 or TRBD2 (5 bases each). Trimming stripped 8 bases from V and 4 bases from J, with 15 bases between. CDR3 size: 14 residues. Germline CDR1 and CDR2: SNHLY and FYNNEI. The CDR3 is CASPGTKPYNEQFF. Written as DNA, the CDR3 is TGTGCCAGCCCAGGGACCAAGCCTTACAATGAGCAGTTCTTC.

The chain couples TRBV19 to TRBJ2-5; 11 nucleotides match TRBD1. Judging by the DNA end, TRBJ2-7 fits better; the J call may be wrong. Germline-derived CDR1 and CDR2 are LNHDA and SQIVND (reference sequence). CDR3 length equals 14 residues. In nucleotides, the CDR3 is TGTGCCAGTACCGGGACAGGGGGCTCCTACGAGCAGTACTTC. It encodes CASTGTGGSYEQYF.

This chain links TRBV4-2 with TRBJ1-4, with D possibly matching TRBD1 (5 bases). The CDR3 is 16 amino acids. V lost 0 bases and J lost 4, with 12 bases in between. Germline V gives CDR1 LGHNA, CDR2 YNFKEQ. CDR3: CASSQDRAQGNEKLFF. CDR3 DNA sequence: TGTGCCAGCAGCCAAGATAGGGCGCAGGGTAATGAAAAACTGTTTTTT.

This clone occurred once. The chain carries TRBV30 and TRBJ2-7, with TRBD2 identical over 10 bases. This CDR3 has 13 amino acids. Germline assignment: CDR1 GTSNPN and CDR2 SVGIG (reference sequence). V was clipped by 3 bases and J by 4 bases; unmatched bases: 3. CDR3 residues: CAWRTSGAYEQYF. CDR3 DNA sequence: TGTGCCTGGAGAACTAGCGGGGCATACGAGCAGTACTTC.

The J gene is TRBJ1-1, the V gene TRBV30; perhaps TRBD1 as D (6 bases). This CDR3 has 14 amino acids. Germline V gene data show CDR1 as GTSNPN and CDR2 as SVGIG (reference sequence). V was clipped by 5 bases and J by 4 bases, with 17 bases between them. Here the CDR3 reads CAWLGGGRGTEAFF. Written as DNA, the CDR3 is TGTGCCTGGTTGGGGGGCGGAAGGGGCACTGAAGCTTTCTTT.

The V gene is TRBV4-2, the J gene TRBJ1-1; unclear D gene. Trimming removed 0 bases at V and 4 bases at J, with 6 bases between. The V gene's germline CDR1 is LGHNA and CDR2 YNFKEQ. This CDR3 is built from 13 residues. The CDR3 coding sequence is TGTGCCAGCAGCCAAGATGTGGGCACTGAAGCTTTCTTT. Amino acid sequence: CASSQDVGTEAFF.

V is TRBV7-2 and J is TRBJ2-7, with 7 bases that match TRBD1. Germline CDR1 SGHTA, CDR2 FQGNSA. This CDR3 is built from 14 residues. J lost 0 bases, V lost 5 bases, and 4 bases had no gene match. The CDR3 here is CASSPRDSSYEQYF. The CDR3, as DNA: TGTGCCAGCAGCCCCCGGGACAGCTCCTACGAGCAGTACTTC.

This chain connects TRBV7-2 to TRBJ2-7; D gene unclear. The CDR3 extends over 14 amino acids. The ends were cut back, 4 bases at V and 1 base at J, with 11 bases in the middle. Germline V lookup: CDR1 SGHTA, CDR2 FQGNSA. This CDR3 reads CASSSPTVSYEQYF. DNA for the CDR3: TGTGCCAGCAGCTCACCGACCGTGTCCTACGAGCAGTACTTC.

J is TRBJ1-5 and V is TRBV15, with D unclear. Trimming stripped 0 bases from V and 0 bases from J, with 9 bases between. This CDR3 has 16 residues. Germline lookup yields CDR1 LNHNV and CDR2 YYDKDF (reference sequence). The CDR3, as DNA: TGTGCCACCAGCAGAGATCCCCAGTATAGCAATCAGCCCCAGCATTTT. Its translation is CATSRDPQYSNQPQHF. Full variable domain (missing parts from reference TRBV15 and TRBJ1-5): DAMVIQNPRYQVTQFGKPVTLSCSQTLNHNVMYWYQQKSSQAPKLLFHYYDKDFNNEADTPDNFQSRRPNTSFCFLDIRSPGLGDTAMYLCATSRDPQYSNQPQHFGDGTRLSIL.

The chain couples TRBV10-3 to TRBJ2-5; the D gene is possibly TRBD2 (5 bases). Trimming cost V 7 bases and J 0 bases, with 9 bases left between them. From germline, CDR1 is ENHRY and CDR2 SYGVKD. This CDR3 is 13 amino acids long. The DNA of the CDR3 is TGTGCCATCAAGGGCGGGTACCAAGAGACCCAGTACTTC. Translated: CAIKGGYQETQYF.

V gene TRBV6-6 combines with J gene TRBJ1-1; TRBD1 aligns across 7 bases. Germline values: CDR1 MNHNY, CDR2 SVGAGI (reference sequence). CDR3 length: 13 residues. V gave up 10 bases and J gave up 6 bases; unmatched junction bases: 11. CDR3 sequence reads: CAIATGVVAEAFF. CDR3 DNA sequence: TGTGCCATCGCTACAGGGGTCGTGGCTGAAGCTTTCTTT.

This clone was counted a few times. The rearrangement links TRBV30 to TRBJ1-5; the D gene is possibly TRBD1 (5 bases). The CDR3 length is 13 residues. Deletions cut 1 base from V and 4 bases from J, with 8 bases between. The germline V gene has CDR1 GTSNPN and CDR2 SVGIG (reference sequence). The CDR3 loop reads CAWSADRNQPQHF. The CDR3 bases are TGTGCCTGGAGTGCCGACAGAAATCAGCCCCAGCATTTT.

V gene TRBV7-6 combines with J gene TRBJ2-1, with D hard to call. Germline V CDR1 and CDR2: SGHVS, FNYEAQ. The CDR3 has 15 residues. V dropped 5 bases and J dropped 3 bases, with 14 bases sitting between them. The CDR3 protein is CASSLSSSSYNEQFF. CDR3 coding DNA: TGTGCCAGCAGCCTGTCCTCCAGCAGCTACAATGAGCAGTTCTTC.

The chain has TRBV9 and TRBJ2-6, with 7 bases that match TRBD1. Trimming removed 4 bases from V and 3 bases from J; junction bases left unmatched: 10. Germline CDR1 and CDR2: SGDLS and YYNGEE. The CDR3 is 17 residues long. The CDR3 here is CASSQPTGIVGANVLTF. CDR3 coding DNA: TGTGCCAGCAGCCAACCGACAGGGATCGTTGGGGCCAACGTCCTGACTTTC. The full variable domain, completed using reference TRBV9 and TRBJ2-6, is DSGVTQTPKHLITATGQRVTLRCSPRSGDLSVYWYQQSLDQGLQFLIQYYNGEERAKGNILERFSAQQFPDLHSELNLSSLELGDSALYFCASSQPTGIVGANVLTFGAGSRLTVL.

The J gene is TRBJ2-7, the V gene TRBV4-2; 12 bases align to TRBD2. With 4 bases clipped from V and 6 bases from J, the junction kept 10 bases outside the gene matches. Germline V lookup: CDR1 LGHNA, CDR2 YNFKEQ. CDR3 length: 16 residues. The CDR3 sequence: CASSLSGGLAGLEQYF. The DNA for the CDR3 is TGTGCCAGCAGCCTTTCCGGGGGACTAGCGGGTCTCGAGCAGTACTTC.

The rearrangement joins TRBV11-2 to TRBJ2-1, with TRBD2 matching over 8 bases. The germline gives CDR1 SGHAT, CDR2 FQNNGV. The CDR3 runs to 12 residues. J gave up 14 bases and V 1 base, and 4 bases lay outside the gene matches. The CDR3 coding sequence is TGTGCCAGCAGCTTAGCTACGGGAGGGAAGTTCTTC. This gives the protein CASSLATGGKFF.

The chain links TRBV10-3 to TRBJ2-3; no reliable D call. The germline V gene encodes CDR1 ENHRY and CDR2 SYGVKD. With 5 bases removed from V and 0 bases from J, the gap between germline ends came to 9 bases. This CDR3 has 14 amino acids. Here the CDR3 reads CAISIGASTDTQYF. The CDR3 DNA reads TGTGCCATCAGTATCGGAGCTAGCACAGATACGCAGTATTTT.

The chain is built from TRBV5-6 and TRBJ1-1; no definite D call. The germline V gene has CDR1 SGHDT and CDR2 YYEEEE. There are 15 residues in the CDR3. V was clipped by 0 bases and J by 3 bases, with 12 bases between them. The CDR3 nucleotides are TGTGCCAGCAGCTTGGGAGGGTTAAGGGACACTGAAGCTTTCTTT. Encoded protein: CASSLGGLRDTEAFF.

This clone showed up just once. J is TRBJ1-5 and V is TRBV7-9; D is undetermined. Trimming left V 5 bases short and J 7 bases short, with 9 bases between. CDR3 length: 12 residues. In germline, CDR1 is SEHNR, CDR2 FQNEAQ (reference sequence). CDR3: CASSAGRQPQHF. For the CDR3, the DNA is TGTGCCAGCAGCGCCGGCAGGCAGCCCCAGCATTTT.

This chain links TRBV5-6 with TRBJ2-7; TRBD1 might be the D (5 bases). The CDR3 is 12 amino acids. CDR1 is SGHDT, CDR2 YYEEEE, per germline. V gave up 4 bases and J gave up 6 bases, with 11 bases separating them. The CDR3 region is CASSPEGVEQYF. The CDR3 region has the DNA TGTGCCAGCAGCCCTGAAGGGGTCGAGCAGTACTTC.

This chain uses TRBV19 with TRBJ1-1; a possible D gene is TRBD1 (5 bases). V dropped 3 bases and J dropped 2 bases, with 10 bases sitting between them. The CDR3 is 14 residues long. Per germline, CDR1 LNHDA and CDR2 SQIVND (reference sequence). CDR3 bases: TGTGCCAGTAGTATGGAGAGGGGTAACACTGAAGCTTTCTTT. Translating gives CASSMERGNTEAFF.